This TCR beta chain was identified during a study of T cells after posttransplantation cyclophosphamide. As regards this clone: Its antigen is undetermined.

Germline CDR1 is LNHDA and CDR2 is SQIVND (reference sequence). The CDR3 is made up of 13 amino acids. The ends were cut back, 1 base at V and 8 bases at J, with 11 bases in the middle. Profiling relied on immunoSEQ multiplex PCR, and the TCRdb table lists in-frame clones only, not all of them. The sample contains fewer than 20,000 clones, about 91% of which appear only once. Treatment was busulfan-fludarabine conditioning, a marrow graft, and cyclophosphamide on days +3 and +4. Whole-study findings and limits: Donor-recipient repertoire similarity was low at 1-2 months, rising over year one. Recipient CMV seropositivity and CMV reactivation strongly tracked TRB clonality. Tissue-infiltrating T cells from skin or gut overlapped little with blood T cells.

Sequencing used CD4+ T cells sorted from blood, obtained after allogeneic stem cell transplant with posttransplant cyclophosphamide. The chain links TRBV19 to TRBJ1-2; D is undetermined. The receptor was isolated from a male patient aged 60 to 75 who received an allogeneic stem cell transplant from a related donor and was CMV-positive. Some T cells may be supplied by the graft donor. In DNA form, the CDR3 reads TGTGCCAGTAGTATAGCAGTTACGCAGGGCTACACCTTC. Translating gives CASSIAVTQGYTF.